This T cell receptor beta chain is drawn from a study of blood T cell repertoires in COVID-19. Across the study: From the United States, Italy and Spain came samples of acute and convalescent COVID-19. PBMCs, B-cell-depleted T cells, or T cells were the source of the cDNA or gDNA that made up the material.

As processed by the authors: How many nucleated cells were present was estimated from reference gene primer amplification. Assay used: immunoSEQ multiplex PCR; TCRdb lists only in-frame clones, some missing. D and trimming come from the DNA, and the V and J calls and clone size come from that table. The profile covers about 62,000 clones, with 92% appearing a single time and approximately 5.5% taken by the ten largest. V dropped 2 bases and J dropped 0 bases, with 9 bases sitting between them. The CDR3 length is 15 residues. Per germline, CDR1 MGHDK and CDR2 SYGVNS. The genes are TRBV25-1 and TRBJ2-3; maybe TRBD2 (5 bases). The sample was peripheral blood. The clonotype was recovered from a human donor in a cohort sampled during active COVID-19. The CDR3: CASSEATGSTDTQYF. The CDR3 DNA sequence: TGTGCCAGCAGTGAAGCTACGGGGAGCACAGATACGCAGTATTTT.